The rows below give T cell receptor beta chains drawn from one sample of a study of CD8+ T cells in alopecia areata. Produced via immunoSEQ multiplex PCR; TCRdb's table is partial and in-frame only. The sample yields tens of thousands of clones, more than 60% seen once. Material for sequencing was NKG2D-low CD8+ T cells sorted from blood. Every receptor here comes from a human donor with alopecia areata. CDR3s leave out the opening cysteine and the closing phenylalanine or tryptophan. The order of the fields is J gene, V gene, CDR3 protein.

j_gene: TRBJ1-4; v_gene: TRBV5-3; CDR3aa: ARSLDRGEKLF
j_gene: TRBJ2-7; v_gene: TRBV11-2; CDR3aa: ASSLDVRGLGYEQY
j_gene: TRBJ2-6; v_gene: TRBV4-3; CDR3aa: ASSQGISGSGANVLT
j_gene: TRBJ2-2; v_gene: TRBV5-4; CDR3aa: ASTLSTGELF
j_gene: TRBJ1-5; v_gene: TRBV30; CDR3aa: AWSLGQGDQPQH
j_gene: TRBJ2-1; v_gene: TRBV7-2; CDR3aa: ASSLVPVGNEQF
j_gene: TRBJ2-3; v_gene: TRBV4-3; CDR3aa: ASSQDFRGTDTQY
j_gene: TRBJ2-2; v_gene: TRBV2; CDR3aa: ASSERGLAANTGELF
j_gene: TRBJ2-7; v_gene: TRBV29-1; CDR3aa: SVEELGDPYEQY
j_gene: TRBJ1-5; v_gene: TRBV7-9; CDR3aa: ASSTGVRNQPQH
j_gene: TRBJ2-3; v_gene: TRBV6-5; CDR3aa: ASSVLAGGTDTQY
j_gene: TRBJ2-1; v_gene: TRBV9; CDR3aa: ASSLPSETGEQF
j_gene: TRBJ2-3; v_gene: TRBV29-1; CDR3aa: SATDRDTDTQY
j_gene: TRBJ1-5; v_gene: TRBV7-9; CDR3aa: ASSLQDQPQH